Sequencing of this T cell receptor (beta chain) was carried out in a study of post-analysis software for immune sequencing data. For the study at large: Relapsing-remitting, secondary progressive and progressive-relapsing multiple sclerosis courses were included. Overall study findings and caveats: Strong co-clustering by F measure was evident for samples that had been prepared in the same batch. When patients were compared with controls, a handful of TRBV segments were more frequent, TRBV5-6, TRBV5-1 and TRBV20-1 among them. Significantly lower normalized Chao1 diversity was seen in multiple sclerosis patients than in controls.

Germline-derived CDR1 and CDR2 are DFQATT and SNEGSKA (reference sequence). This CDR3 contains 14 residues. Trimming stripped 1 base from V and 4 bases from J, with 12 bases between. Unique molecular identifiers featured in each of the TCR beta cDNA libraries. T cells numbering about 0.85 to 11 million yielded cDNA molecules that totaled some 500,000. Via MiXCR, TCRdb re-called the PCR reads, giving one row per CDR3 protein. The sample contains 500,000 to 600,000 distinct CDR3 sequences, about 40% of which appear only once. To note about this clonotype: Its antigen is unidentified.

The chain couples TRBV20-1 to TRBJ2-3; possibly TRBD2 for D (6 bases). The sample was blood. This receptor was taken from a girl between 5 and 17 years old with multiple sclerosis. The CDR3 DNA reads TGCAGTGCTAGAGCCGACCCGGGGGCAGATACGCAGTATTTT. Amino acid sequence: CSARADPGADTQYF.